This TCR beta chain was identified in a study of blood T cell repertoires in COVID-19. Data came from immunoSEQ multiplex PCR; TCRdb stores just in-frame clones and leaves some out. The data hold 210,000 or so clones, with more than 80% observed a single time. The germline V gene encodes CDR1 LGHNA and CDR2 YNFKEQ. The CDR3 is 15 residues long. V was shortened by 0 bases and J by 6 bases, with 14 bases between the two germline ends. This rearrangement joins TRBV4-2 to TRBJ2-5; D perhaps matches TRBD2 (5 bases). Sequencing input: PBMCs or T cells enriched from blood (not recorded which). The TCR comes from a man aged 55 to 70 who had recovered from COVID-19. The CDR3 here is CASSQESGGWKTQYF. The CDR3 DNA sequence: TGTGCCAGCAGCCAAGAATCGGGCGGGTGGAAGACCCAGTACTTC.